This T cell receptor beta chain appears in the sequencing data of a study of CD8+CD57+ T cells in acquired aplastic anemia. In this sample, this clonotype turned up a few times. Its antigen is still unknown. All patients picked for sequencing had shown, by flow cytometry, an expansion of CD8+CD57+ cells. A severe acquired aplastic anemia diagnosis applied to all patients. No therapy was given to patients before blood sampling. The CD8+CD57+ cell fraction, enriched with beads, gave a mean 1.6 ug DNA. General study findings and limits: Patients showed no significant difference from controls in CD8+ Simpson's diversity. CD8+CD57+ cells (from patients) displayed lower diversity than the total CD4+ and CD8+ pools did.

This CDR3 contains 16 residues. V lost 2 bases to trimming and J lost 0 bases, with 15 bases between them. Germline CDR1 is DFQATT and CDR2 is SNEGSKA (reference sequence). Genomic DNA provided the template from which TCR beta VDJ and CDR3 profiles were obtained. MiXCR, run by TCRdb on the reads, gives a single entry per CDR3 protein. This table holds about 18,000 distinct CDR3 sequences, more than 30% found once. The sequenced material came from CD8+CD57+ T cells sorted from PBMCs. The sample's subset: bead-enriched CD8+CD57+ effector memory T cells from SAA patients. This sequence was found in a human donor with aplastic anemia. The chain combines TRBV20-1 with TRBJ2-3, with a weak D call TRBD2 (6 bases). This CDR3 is CSARPTLGLSTDTQYF. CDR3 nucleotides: TGCAGTGCTAGACCCACATTGGGACTTAGCACAGATACGCAGTATTTT.